In its sample, the clone carrying this TCR beta chain was seen once. TCRdb's table, derived via immunoSEQ multiplex PCR, lists solely in-frame clones and lacks some. The data show under 700,000 clones, about 84% seen once. Losses at the gene ends were 6 bases for V and 5 bases for J; bases not matched to a gene: 3. This CDR3 has 12 residues. The germline V gene encodes CDR1 LNHDA and CDR2 SQIVND (reference sequence). These data originate in a study of shared T cell receptors in the human thymus. This sample was shared with a second study, whose subject was human thymus T cells. That report notes: Obtained as resections during corrective heart surgery, the thymus tissue was then studied. Related studies found that unrelated individuals share highly overlapping thymic repertoires.

This chain links TRBV19 with TRBJ2-5, with 7 bases lining up with TRBD1. This receptor was identified in a boy younger than two with a congenital heart defect. Input material: thymocytes. The CDR3 protein is CASRSRGETQYF. The CDR3, as DNA: TGTGCCAGTAGGTCCAGGGGGGAGACCCAGTACTTC.